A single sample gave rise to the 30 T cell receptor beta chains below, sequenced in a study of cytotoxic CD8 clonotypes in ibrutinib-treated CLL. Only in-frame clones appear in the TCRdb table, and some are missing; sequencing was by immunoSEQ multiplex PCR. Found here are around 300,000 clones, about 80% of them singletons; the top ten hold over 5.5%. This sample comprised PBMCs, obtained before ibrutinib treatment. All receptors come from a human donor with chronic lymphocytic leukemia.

The CDR3 here is CASNRDPSSEAFF. The CDR3 nucleotides read TGTGCCAGCAACCGAGACCCATCCTCTGAAGCTTTCTTT. The rearrangement links TRBV6-5 to TRBJ1-1; D ambiguous. CDR3 length: 13 residues. V was pared by 7 bases and J by 6 bases, with 15 bases between. Germline V CDR1 and CDR2: MNHEY, SVGAGI.

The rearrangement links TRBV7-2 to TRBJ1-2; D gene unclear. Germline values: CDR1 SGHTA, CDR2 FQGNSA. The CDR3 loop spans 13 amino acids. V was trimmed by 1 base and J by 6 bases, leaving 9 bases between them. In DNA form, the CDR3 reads TGTGCCAGCAGCTTAGTTAGGCAAAATGGCTACACCTTC. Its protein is CASSLVRQNGYTF.

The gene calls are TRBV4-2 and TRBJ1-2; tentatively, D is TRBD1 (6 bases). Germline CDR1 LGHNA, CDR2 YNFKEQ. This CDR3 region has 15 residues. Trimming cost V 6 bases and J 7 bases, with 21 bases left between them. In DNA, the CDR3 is TGTGCCAGCAGTACAAAGGGGACAATTAGAGGTGGCTACACCTTC. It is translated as CASSTKGTIRGGYTF.

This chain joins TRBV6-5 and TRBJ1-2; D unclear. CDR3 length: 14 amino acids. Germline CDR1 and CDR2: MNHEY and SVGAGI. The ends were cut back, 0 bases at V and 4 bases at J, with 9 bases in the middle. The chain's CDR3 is CASSYSGRTYGYTF. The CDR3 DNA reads TGTGCCAGCAGTTACTCGGGCAGGACCTATGGCTACACCTTC.

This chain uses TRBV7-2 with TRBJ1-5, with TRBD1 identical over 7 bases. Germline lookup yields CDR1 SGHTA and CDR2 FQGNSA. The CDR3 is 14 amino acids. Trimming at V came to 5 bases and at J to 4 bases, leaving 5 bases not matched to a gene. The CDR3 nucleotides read TGTGCCAGCAGCCTAGACAGGGCAAATCAGCCCCAGCATTTT. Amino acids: CASSLDRANQPQHF.

The DNA of the CDR3 is TGCGCCAGCAGCTTTATCTCGCAGGGGGTTTTTGTCCGGGAGCTGTTTTTT. This codes for CASSFISQGVFVRELFF. This chain uses TRBV5-1 with TRBJ2-2; 7 bases agree with TRBD1. Germline values: CDR1 SGHRS, CDR2 YFSETQ. The CDR3 loop spans 17 amino acids. After removal of 2 bases from V and 9 bases from J, the junction contained 16 bases not matched to a gene.

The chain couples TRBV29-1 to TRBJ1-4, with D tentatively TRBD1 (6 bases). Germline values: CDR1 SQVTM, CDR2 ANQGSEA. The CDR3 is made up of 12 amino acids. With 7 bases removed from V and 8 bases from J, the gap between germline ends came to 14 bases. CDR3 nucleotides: TGCAGCGCTGCTAGGGGGAGGGAAAAACTGTTTTTT. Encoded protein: CSAARGREKLFF.

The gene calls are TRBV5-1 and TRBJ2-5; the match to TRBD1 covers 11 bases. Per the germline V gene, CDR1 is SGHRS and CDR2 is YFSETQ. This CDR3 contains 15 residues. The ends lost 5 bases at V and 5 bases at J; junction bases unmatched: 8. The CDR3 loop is CASRLPGTGGETQYF. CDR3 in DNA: TGCGCCAGCAGGCTACCCGGGACAGGGGGGGAGACCCAGTACTTC.

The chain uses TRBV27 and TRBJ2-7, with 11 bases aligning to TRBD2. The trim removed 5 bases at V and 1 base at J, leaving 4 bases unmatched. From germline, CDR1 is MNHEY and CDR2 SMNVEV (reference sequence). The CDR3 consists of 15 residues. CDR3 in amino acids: CASSIGTSGSYEQYF. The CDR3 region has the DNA TGTGCCAGCAGTATAGGGACTAGCGGATCCTACGAGCAGTACTTC.

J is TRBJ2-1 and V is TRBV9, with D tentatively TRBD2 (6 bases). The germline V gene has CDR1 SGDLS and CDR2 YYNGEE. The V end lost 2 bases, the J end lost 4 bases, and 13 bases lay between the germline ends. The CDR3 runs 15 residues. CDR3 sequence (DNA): TGTGCCAGCAGCGTGGGGAGGCTCATGTACAATGAGCAGTTCTTC. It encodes CASSVGRLMYNEQFF.

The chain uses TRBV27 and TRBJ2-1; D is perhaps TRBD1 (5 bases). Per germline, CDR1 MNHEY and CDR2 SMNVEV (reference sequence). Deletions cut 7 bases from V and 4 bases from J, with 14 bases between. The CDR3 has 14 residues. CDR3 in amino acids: CASTDSGRYNEQFF. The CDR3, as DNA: TGTGCCAGCACCGACAGTGGTAGGTACAATGAGCAGTTCTTC.

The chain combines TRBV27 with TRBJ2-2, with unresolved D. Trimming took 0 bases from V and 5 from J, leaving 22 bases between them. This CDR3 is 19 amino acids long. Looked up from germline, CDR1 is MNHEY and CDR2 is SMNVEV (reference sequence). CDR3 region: CASSLSDRVSRAITGELFF. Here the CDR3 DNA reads TGTGCCAGCAGTTTATCCGATAGGGTTTCTAGGGCAATTACCGGGGAGCTGTTTTTT.

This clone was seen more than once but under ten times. As DNA, the CDR3 is TGTGCCAGCTCACGTGATTATAAACAAGAGACCCAGTACTTC. This gives the protein CASSRDYKQETQYF. The chain employs TRBV18 and TRBJ2-5, with no clear D. This CDR3 spans 14 amino acids. V dropped 4 bases and J dropped 2 bases, with 11 bases sitting between them. Germline CDR1 is KGHSH and CDR2 is LQKENI.

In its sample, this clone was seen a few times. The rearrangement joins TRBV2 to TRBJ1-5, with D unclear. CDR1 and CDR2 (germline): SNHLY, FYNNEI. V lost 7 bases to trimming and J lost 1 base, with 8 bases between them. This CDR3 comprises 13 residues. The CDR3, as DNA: TGTGCCAGCAATTACCAAAGCAATCAGCCCCAGCATTTT. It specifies CASNYQSNQPQHF. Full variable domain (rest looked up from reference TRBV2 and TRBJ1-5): EPEVTQTPSHQVTQMGQEVILRCVPISNHLYFYWYRQILGQKVEFLVSFYNNEISEKSEIFDDQFSVERPDGSNFTLKIRSTKLEDSAMYFCASNYQSNQPQHFGDGTRLSIL.

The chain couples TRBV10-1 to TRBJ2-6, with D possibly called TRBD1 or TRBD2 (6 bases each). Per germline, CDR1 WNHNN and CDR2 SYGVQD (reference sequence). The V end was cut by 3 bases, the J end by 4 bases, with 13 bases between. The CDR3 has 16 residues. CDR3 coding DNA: TGCGCCAGCAGTGATGGGGGGCTTCTCGGGGCCAACGTCCTGACTTTC. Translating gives CASSDGGLLGANVLTF.

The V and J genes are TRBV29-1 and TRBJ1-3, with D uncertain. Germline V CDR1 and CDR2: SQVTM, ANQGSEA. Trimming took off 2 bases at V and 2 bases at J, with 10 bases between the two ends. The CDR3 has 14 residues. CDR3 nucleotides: TGCAGCGTTGAATTTCCAATAGCTGGAAACACCATATATTTT. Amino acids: CSVEFPIAGNTIYF.

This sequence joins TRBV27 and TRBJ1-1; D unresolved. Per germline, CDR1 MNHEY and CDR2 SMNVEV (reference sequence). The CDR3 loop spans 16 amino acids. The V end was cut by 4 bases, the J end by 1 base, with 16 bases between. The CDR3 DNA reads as TGTGCCAGCAGTTCACCCAGTCGGGGAAAGAACACTGAAGCTTTCTTT. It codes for CASSSPSRGKNTEAFF.

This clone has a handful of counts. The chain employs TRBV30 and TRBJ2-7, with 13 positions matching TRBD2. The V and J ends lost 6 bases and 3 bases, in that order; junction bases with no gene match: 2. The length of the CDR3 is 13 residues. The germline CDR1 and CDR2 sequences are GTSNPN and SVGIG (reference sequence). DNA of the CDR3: TGTGCCTGCGGGACTAGCGGGATCTACGAGCAGTACTTC. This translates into CACGTSGIYEQYF.

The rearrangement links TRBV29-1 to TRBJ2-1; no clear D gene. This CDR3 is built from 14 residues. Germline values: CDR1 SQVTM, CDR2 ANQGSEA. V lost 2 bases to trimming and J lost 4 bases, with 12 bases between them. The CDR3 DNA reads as TGCAGCGTTGAAACAGCCATAACTTACAATGAGCAGTTCTTC. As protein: CSVETAITYNEQFF.

CDR3 bases: TGTGCCAGCAGTACTGACTCTAGCGGTAGCTCCTACGAGCAGTACTTC. Translated, it gives CASSTDSSGSSYEQYF. The chain carries TRBV27 and TRBJ2-7, with TRBD2 identical over 7 bases. CDR1 is MNHEY and CDR2 is SMNVEV in the germline V gene (reference sequence). The V segment lost 5 bases and the J segment 0 bases; nucleotides outside the gene matches: 10. The CDR3 contains 16 residues.

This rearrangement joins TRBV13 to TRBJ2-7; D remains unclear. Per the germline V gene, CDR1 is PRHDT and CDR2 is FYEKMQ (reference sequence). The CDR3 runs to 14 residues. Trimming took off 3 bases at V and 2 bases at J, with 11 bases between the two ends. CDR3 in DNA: TGTGCCAGCAGCTTGCCGGAGCGCCCCTACGAGCAGTACTTC. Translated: CASSLPERPYEQYF.

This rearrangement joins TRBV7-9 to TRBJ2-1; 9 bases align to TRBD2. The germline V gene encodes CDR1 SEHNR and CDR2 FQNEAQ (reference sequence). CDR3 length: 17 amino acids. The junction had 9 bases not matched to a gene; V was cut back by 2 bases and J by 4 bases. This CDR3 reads CASSLPVSSGTYNEQFF. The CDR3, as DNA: TGTGCCAGCAGCTTACCAGTTTCTAGCGGGACTTACAATGAGCAGTTCTTC.

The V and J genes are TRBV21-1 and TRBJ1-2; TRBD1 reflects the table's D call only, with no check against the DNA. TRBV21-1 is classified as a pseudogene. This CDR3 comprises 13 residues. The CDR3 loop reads CASSRRQGIGYTF. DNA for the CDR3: TGTGCCAGCAGCCGCCGACAGGGAATTGGCTACACCTTC.

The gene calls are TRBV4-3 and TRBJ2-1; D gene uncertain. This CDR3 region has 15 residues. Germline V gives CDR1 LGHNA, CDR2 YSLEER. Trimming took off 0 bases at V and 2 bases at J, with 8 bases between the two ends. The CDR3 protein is CASSQELVPYNEQFF. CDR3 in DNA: TGCGCCAGCAGCCAAGAGTTAGTTCCCTACAATGAGCAGTTCTTC.

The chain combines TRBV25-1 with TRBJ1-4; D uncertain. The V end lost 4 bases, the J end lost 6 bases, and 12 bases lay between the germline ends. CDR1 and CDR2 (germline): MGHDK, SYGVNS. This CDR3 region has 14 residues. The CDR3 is CASSVWQKDEKLFF. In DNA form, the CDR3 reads TGTGCCAGCAGTGTTTGGCAAAAGGATGAAAAACTGTTTTTT.

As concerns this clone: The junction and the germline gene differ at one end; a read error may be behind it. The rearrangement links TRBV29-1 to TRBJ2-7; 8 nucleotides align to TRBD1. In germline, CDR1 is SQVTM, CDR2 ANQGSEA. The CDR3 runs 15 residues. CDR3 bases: TGCAGCGTCGAAGACAGGACAGGGAAAACCTACGAGCAGTACTTC. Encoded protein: CSVEDRTGKTYEQYF.

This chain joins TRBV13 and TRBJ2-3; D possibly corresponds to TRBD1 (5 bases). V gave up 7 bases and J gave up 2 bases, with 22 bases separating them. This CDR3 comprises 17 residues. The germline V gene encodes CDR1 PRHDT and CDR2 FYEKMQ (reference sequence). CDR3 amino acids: CASTHLGAGIYTDTQYF. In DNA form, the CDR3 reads TGTGCCAGCACCCATTTGGGCGCAGGGATATACACAGATACGCAGTATTTT. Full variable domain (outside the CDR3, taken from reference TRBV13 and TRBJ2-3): AAGVIQSPRHLIKEKRETATLKCYPIPRHDTVYWYQQGPGQDPQFLISFYEKMQSDKGSIPDRFSAQQFSDYHSELNMSSLELGDSALYFCASTHLGAGIYTDTQYFGPGTRLTVL.

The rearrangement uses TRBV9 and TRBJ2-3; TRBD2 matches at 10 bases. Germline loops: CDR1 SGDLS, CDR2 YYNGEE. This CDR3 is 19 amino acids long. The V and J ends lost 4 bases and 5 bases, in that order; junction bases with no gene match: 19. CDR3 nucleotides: TGTGCCAGCAGCACGAGGGGTGCTAGCGGGAGCCTAAAGGGAGATACGCAGTATTTT. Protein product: CASSTRGASGSLKGDTQYF.

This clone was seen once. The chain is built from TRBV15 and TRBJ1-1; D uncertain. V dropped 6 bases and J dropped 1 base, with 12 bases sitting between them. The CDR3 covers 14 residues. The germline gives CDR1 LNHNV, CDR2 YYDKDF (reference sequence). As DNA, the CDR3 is TGTGCCACCAGGAAGTGGATTGGGAACACTGAAGCTTTCTTT. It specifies CATRKWIGNTEAFF.

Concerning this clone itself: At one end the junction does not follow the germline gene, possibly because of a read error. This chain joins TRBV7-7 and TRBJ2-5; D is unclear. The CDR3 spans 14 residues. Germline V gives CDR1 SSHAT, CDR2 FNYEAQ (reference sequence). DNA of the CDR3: TGTGCTAGCAGTGGGCAGGTGCCCCAAGAGACCCAGTACTTC. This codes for CASSGQVPQETQYF.